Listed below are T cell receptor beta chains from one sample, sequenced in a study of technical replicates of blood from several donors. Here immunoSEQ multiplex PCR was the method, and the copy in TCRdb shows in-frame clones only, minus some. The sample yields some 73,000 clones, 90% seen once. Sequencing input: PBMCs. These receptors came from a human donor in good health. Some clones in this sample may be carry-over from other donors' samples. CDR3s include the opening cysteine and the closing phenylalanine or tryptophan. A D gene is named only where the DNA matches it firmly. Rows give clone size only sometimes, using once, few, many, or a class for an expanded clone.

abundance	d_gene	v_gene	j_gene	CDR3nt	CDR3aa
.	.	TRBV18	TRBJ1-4	TGTGCCAGCTCACCGAGTGAAAAACTGTTTTTT	CASSPSEKLFF
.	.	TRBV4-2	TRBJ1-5	TGTGCCAGCAGCCAAGTTCGCACACCCAATCAGCCCCAGCATTTT	CASSQVRTPNQPQHF
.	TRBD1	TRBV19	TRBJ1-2	TGTGCCAGTAGTCTGACAGGGGGCGCCCACTATGGCTACACCTTC	CASSLTGGAHYGYTF
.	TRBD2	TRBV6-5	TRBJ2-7	TGTGCCAGCAGTTACGGAACCGGGGGGAGCTCCTACGAGCAGTACTTC	CASSYGTGGSSYEQYF
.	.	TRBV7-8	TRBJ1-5	TGTGCCAGCAGCTTAGACGGTTCCGAGTATAGCAATCAGCCCCAGCATTTT	CASSLDGSEYSNQPQHF
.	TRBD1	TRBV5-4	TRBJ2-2	TGTGCCAGCAGCTTGCCATGGGGGACAGGGCACACCGGGGAGCTGTTTTTT	CASSLPWGTGHTGELFF
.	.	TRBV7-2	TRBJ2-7	TGTGCCAGCAGCTTAATGCGCATTCGTCCTTCGGGACAAATCTACGAGCAGTACTTC	CASSLMRIRPSGQIYEQYF
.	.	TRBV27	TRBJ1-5	TGTGCCAGCAGTTTACAGGGTACCAATCAGCCCCAGCATTTT	CASSLQGTNQPQHF
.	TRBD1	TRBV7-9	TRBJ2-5	TGTGCCAGCAGCTTTCGGACAGGGGGGCAGACCCAGTACTTC	CASSFRTGGQTQYF
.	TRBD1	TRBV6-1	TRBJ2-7	TGTGCCAGCAGGCCGGGACAGGGACTCTACGAGCAGTACTTC	CASRPGQGLYEQYF
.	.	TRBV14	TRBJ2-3	TGTGCCAGCAGCCCCCTCGGGGAGAGCACAGATACGCAGTATTTT	CASSPLGESTDTQYF
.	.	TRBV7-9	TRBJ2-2	TGTGCCAGCAGCCCACAGGTCACCGGGGAGCTGTTTTTT	CASSPQVTGELFF
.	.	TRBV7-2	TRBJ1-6	TGTGCCAGCAGCCTTCAGTTCTCACCCCTCCACTTT	CASSLQFSPLHF
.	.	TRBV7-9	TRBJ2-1	TGTGCCAGCAGCCCGAACTTTCTTTCCTACAATGAGCAGTTCTTC	CASSPNFLSYNEQFF
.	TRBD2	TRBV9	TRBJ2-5	TGTGCCAGCAGCGGCGAGGGAGCGGGGGGCCAGCGGGTGACCCAGTACTTC	CASSGEGAGGQRVTQYF
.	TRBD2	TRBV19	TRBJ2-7	TGTGCCAGCTCTGGGGCTAGCGGGAAAACGGGGGAGCAGTACTTC	CASSGASGKTGEQYF
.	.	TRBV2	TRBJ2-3	TGTGCCAGCGGATATAGCGCCGGCACAGATACGCAGTATTTT	CASGYSAGTDTQYF
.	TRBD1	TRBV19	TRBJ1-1	TGTGCCAGTAAAGGACAGGGTGGAAGGACTGAAGCTTTCTTT	CASKGQGGRTEAFF
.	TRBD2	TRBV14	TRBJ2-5	TGTGCCAGCAGCCCACTAGCGGGAGGAACGGAGACCCAGTACTTC	CASSPLAGGTETQYF
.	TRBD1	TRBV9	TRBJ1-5	TGTGCCAGCAGCGTAGCAGGGGGGCTCAATCAGCCCCAGCATTTT	CASSVAGGLNQPQHF
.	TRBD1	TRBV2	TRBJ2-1	TGTGCCATCAAGACAGGGGCCCACAATGAGCAGTTCTTC	CAIKTGAHNEQFF
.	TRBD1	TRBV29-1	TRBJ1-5	TGCAGCGTTCTAACTGGACAGGGGATTGGTCAGCCCCAGCATTTT	CSVLTGQGIGQPQHF
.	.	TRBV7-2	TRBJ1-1	TGTGCCAGCAGCTTAGGGACGGCAGGGGAAGCTTTCTTT	CASSLGTAGEAFF
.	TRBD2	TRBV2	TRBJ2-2	TGTGCCAGCAGTGCTAGTTTCGGACTAGCGGGAGCTAGTCCCCCCGGGGAGCTGTTTTTT	CASSASFGLAGASPPGELFF
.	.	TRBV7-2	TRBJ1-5	TGTGCCAGCAGCCCCTCCGGGATCGGAATGGCCCAGCATTTT	CASSPSGIGMAQHF
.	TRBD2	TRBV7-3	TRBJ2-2	TGTGCCAGCAGCTCGGGACTAGCGGGGGGCTTGACTCCGAACACCGGGGAGCTGTTTTTT	CASSSGLAGGLTPNTGELFF
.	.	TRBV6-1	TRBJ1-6	TGTGCCAGCAGTGTCGGGGGAGCTAATTCACCCCTCCACTTT	CASSVGGANSPLHF
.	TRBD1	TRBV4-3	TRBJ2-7	TGCGCCAGCAGCCAAGAGGGACAGGGTAGGGTCGAGCAGTACTTC	CASSQEGQGRVEQYF
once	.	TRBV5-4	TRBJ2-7	TGTGCCAGCAGCCCCGGGACACGGTACGAGCAGTACTTC	CASSPGTRYEQYF
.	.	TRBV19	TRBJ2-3	TGTGCCAGTAGTTCGTTTTCCGCCCTCCGGACAGATACGCAGTATTTT	CASSSFSALRTDTQYF
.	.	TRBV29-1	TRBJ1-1	TGCAGCGTTGCGATACAGGGGAACACTGAAGCTTTCTTT	CSVAIQGNTEAFF
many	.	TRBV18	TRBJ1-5	TGTGCCAGCTCACCCCCAGGAGGGGTAGATCAGCCCCAGCATTTT	CASSPPGGVDQPQHF
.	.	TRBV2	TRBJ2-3	TGTGCCAGCAGACTAACGAGGTCCACAGATACGCAGTATTTT	CASRLTRSTDTQYF
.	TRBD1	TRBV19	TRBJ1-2	TGTGCCAGTAGGCCGGGACAGCTGGGTGGCTACACCTTC	CASRPGQLGGYTF
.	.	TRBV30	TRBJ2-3	TGTGCCTGGAGGCAAGGGGGAGATACGCAGTATTTT	CAWRQGGDTQYF
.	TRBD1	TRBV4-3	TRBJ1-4	TGCGCCAGCAGCCCTAGGATCGGAGGGGGCAACGAAAAACTGTTTTTT	CASSPRIGGGNEKLFF
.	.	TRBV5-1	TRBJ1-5	TGCGCCAGCAGCTTGGGGCAGGGGATTCAGCCCCAGCATTTT	CASSLGQGIQPQHF
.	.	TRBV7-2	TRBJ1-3	TGTGCCAGCAGCCCCGGACAGAGCGAAGGAAACACCATATATTTT	CASSPGQSEGNTIYF
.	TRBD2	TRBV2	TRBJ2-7	TGTGCCAGCACTCGGCGAGGGGGGCTAGCGGGGAGAGGGGTCTCCTACGAGCAGTACTTC	CASTRRGGLAGRGVSYEQYF